The 8 T cell receptor beta chains below come from one sample, sequenced in a study of spatial heterogeneity in lung cancer. Broader study findings: Mutation counts in tumors were tracked by counts of expanded intratumoral alpha and beta TCRs.

Time point: sample taken at primary tumor resection. No antigen has been assigned to these receptors. TCRdb independently ran MiXCR on the 5' RACE reads; one entry per CDR3 protein. Of around 100,000 distinct CDR3 sequences listed, about 4.6% are singletons. The sequencing used lung tumor tissue, collected at surgery. These receptors were obtained from a male donor with early-stage non-small cell lung cancer.

V usage is TRBV20-1 and J usage is TRBJ2-3, with D hard to call. CDR1 and CDR2 (germline): DFQATT, SNEGSKA (reference sequence). The CDR3 sequence is 15 residues long. Between the trimmed V and J ends, which lost 5 bases and 4 bases, there was a span of 19 bases. CDR3 region: CSAPPIGKVADTQYF. CDR3 DNA sequence: TGCAGTGCTCCGCCCATAGGAAAGGTGGCAGATACGCAGTATTTT.

The chain employs TRBV6-1 and TRBJ2-2; the D gene is possibly TRBD1 (5 bases). The V end was cut by 0 bases, the J end by 5 bases, with 7 bases between. This CDR3 has 14 residues. Looked up from germline, CDR1 is MNHNS and CDR2 is SASEGT. CDR3 region: CASSEAPGTGELFF. CDR3 nucleotides: TGTGCCAGCAGTGAAGCGCCAGGGACCGGGGAGCTGTTTTTT.

This clonotype was recorded many times. V and J are TRBV4-1 and TRBJ2-3; TRBD2 might be the D (6 bases). There are 15 residues in the CDR3. Germline values: CDR1 MGHRA, CDR2 YSYEKL. The ends were cut back, 3 bases at V and 0 bases at J, with 10 bases in the middle. CDR3 sequence: CASSQGLASTDTQYF. CDR3 DNA: TGCGCCAGCAGCCAGGGGCTAGCGAGCACAGATACGCAGTATTTT.

Ten or more counts support this clonotype. The chain links TRBV6-1 to TRBJ2-7; TRBD2 matches at 13 bases. The germline gives CDR1 MNHNS, CDR2 SASEGT. V gave up 4 bases and J gave up 2 bases; unmatched junction bases: 5. There are 16 residues in the CDR3. CDR3 bases: TGTGCCAGCAGTGTGACTAGCGGGAGGCCCACCTACGAGCAGTACTTC. This encodes CASSVTSGRPTYEQYF.

This clonotype was detected ten times or more. The chain recombines TRBV5-1 with TRBJ2-5, with D possibly TRBD1 on 7 matching bases. Germline CDR1 reads SGHRS; CDR2 reads YFSETQ. The CDR3 totals 16 residues. With 4 bases removed from V and 5 bases from J, the gap between germline ends came to 21 bases. The CDR3 spells CASSSIGTARGETQYF. The CDR3 DNA reads as TGCGCCAGCAGCAGCATCGGGACAGCTCGGGGGGAGACCCAGTACTTC.

This clonotype was observed a handful of times. The chain has TRBV9 and TRBJ2-3; TRBD2 agrees at 7 bases. The germline V gene encodes CDR1 SGDLS and CDR2 YYNGEE. Unmatched junction bases numbered 5, after V lost 7 bases and J lost 0 bases. CDR3 size: 14 residues. CDR3 region: CASGGAGSTDTQYF. CDR3 in DNA: TGTGCCAGCGGGGGAGCGGGAAGCACAGATACGCAGTATTTT. The complete variable domain, with remaining parts taken from reference TRBV9 and TRBJ2-3, reads DSGVTQTPKHLITATGQRVTLRCSPRSGDLSVYWYQQSLDQGLQFLIQYYNGEERAKGNILERFSAQQFPDLHSELNLSSLELGDSALYFCASGGAGSTDTQYFGPGTRLTVL.

This clonotype was counted many times. The rearrangement joins TRBV11-2 to TRBJ2-5, with a weak D call TRBD1 (5 bases). Germline-derived CDR1 and CDR2 are SGHAT and FQNNGV. V shed 2 bases and J shed 2 bases, with 12 bases lying between them. The CDR3 covers 15 residues. The CDR3: CASSLRGGVQETQYF. The CDR3 DNA reads as TGTGCCAGCAGCTTAAGGGGTGGGGTTCAAGAGACCCAGTACTTC.

The sample holds many counts of this clonotype. This sequence joins TRBV10-3 and TRBJ2-6; D might be TRBD2 (6 bases). The CDR3 has 18 residues. From germline, CDR1 is ENHRY and CDR2 SYGVKD. V lost 6 bases to trimming and J lost 0 bases, with 18 bases between them. CDR3 in amino acids: CAIRDGTFAVSGANVLTF. The CDR3 coding sequence is TGTGCCATCAGAGACGGGACTTTCGCCGTCTCTGGGGCCAACGTCCTGACTTTC.